This T cell receptor (beta chain) emerged from a study of cytomegalovirus exposure and HLA in healthy donors. Findings and limits, study-wide: It was fewer than 200 TCR beta chains that were listed as cytomegalovirus-associated.

Regarding donors, all were healthy bone marrow donors. As for this clone: Its target is not known.

V shed 4 bases, J shed 5 bases, and the junction held 9 bases outside the gene matches. Germline lookup yields CDR1 SGHTA and CDR2 FQGNSA. The CDR3 totals 15 residues. The PCR was carried out with 60 Vbeta primers and 13 Jbeta primers. Produced via immunoSEQ multiplex PCR; TCRdb's table is partial and in-frame only. The repertoire consists of over 150,000 clones, with 75% to 85% occurring once and the leading ten covering approximately 1.5%. The chain is built from TRBV7-2 and TRBJ2-3; 7 bases fit TRBD1. Specimen: PBMCs. This receptor was obtained from a girl under 18 in good health and CMV-seropositive. The CDR3 sequence is CASSSTRTGGDTQYF. CDR3 sequence (DNA): TGTGCCAGCAGCTCCACAAGGACAGGAGGAGATACGCAGTATTTT.